This T cell receptor (beta chain) was identified during a study of tumor T cells in aggressive B-cell lymphoma. Measured with immunoSEQ multiplex PCR; TCRdb has only the in-frame clones, and not every one. Among 9,500 to 10,000 clones listed, roughly 85% were seen once. V shed 6 bases and J 4 bases; nucleotides not matched to a gene: 9. Germline-derived CDR1 and CDR2 are LNHDA and SQIVND (reference sequence). This CDR3 is 15 amino acids long. The chain joins TRBV19 to TRBJ1-5; 7 nucleotides agree with TRBD1. The clonotype comes from an adult with diffuse large B cell lymphoma. The sequencing sample was made of tumor tissue. Here the CDR3 reads CASSRDQGGNQPQHF. CDR3 DNA: TGTGCCAGTAGCAGAGATCAGGGGGGAAATCAGCCCCAGCATTTT.